This passage covers 16 T cell receptor beta chains from one sample sequenced in a study of beta chain features in type 1 diabetes. Of the isolated RNA, all was reverse transcribed, and so the sequenced material was expressed TCRB transcripts. Using immunoSEQ multiplex PCR, the repertoire was profiled, and TCRdb retains in-frame clones only, with some absent. The sample carries about 130,000 clones, about 8.7% recorded once. Sequencing was carried out using central memory CD4+ T cells from blood. These receptors were taken from a man aged 18 to 29 in good health.

This clone has a handful of counts. This rearrangement joins TRBV29-1 to TRBJ1-2, with TRBD1 identical over 7 bases. CDR3 length: 14 residues. Losses at the gene ends were 5 bases for V and 2 bases for J; bases not matched to a gene: 8. Germline CDR1 and CDR2: SQVTM and ANQGSEA. For the CDR3, the DNA is TGCAGCGTTCCAGGGGGAACGGGGAACTATGGCTACACCTTC. This codes for CSVPGGTGNYGYTF.

Only a few counts were recorded for this clone. The rearrangement links TRBV28 to TRBJ2-5; 8 bases are shared with TRBD2. CDR1 and CDR2 (germline): MDHEN, SYDVKM. CDR3 size: 16 residues. The ends lost 6 bases at V and 5 bases at J; junction bases unmatched: 14. The CDR3 DNA reads as TGTGCCAGCAGGAGCTACCGGACTAGCATTGGTGAGACCCAGTACTTC. Its translation: CASRSYRTSIGETQYF.

This clone was detected ten times or more. The chain has TRBV14 and TRBJ1-6; D not certain. The germline CDR1 and CDR2 sequences are SGHDN and FVKESK. V lost 4 bases, J lost 10 bases, and 14 bases lay in between. The CDR3 consists of 14 residues. The CDR3 nucleotides are TGTGCCAGCAGCCCCGGGGATTGGATGTCACCCCTCCACTTT. Its protein is CASSPGDWMSPLHF.

This clone was found a few times. The V gene is TRBV7-2, the J gene TRBJ2-7, with TRBD1 as a possible D gene (6 bases). This CDR3 spans 13 amino acids. The V gene lost 5 bases and the J gene lost 5 bases, with 13 bases spanning the gap. The germline V gene encodes CDR1 SGHTA and CDR2 FQGNSA. The CDR3, as DNA: TGTGCCAGCAGCCGACAGGAGAGGAACGAGCAGTACTTC. It is translated as CASSRQERNEQYF.

The chain carries TRBV6-5 and TRBJ2-5; 7 nucleotides align to TRBD2. This CDR3 comprises 13 residues. V shed 6 bases, J shed 2 bases, and the junction held 3 bases outside the gene matches. Looked up from germline, CDR1 is MNHEY and CDR2 is SVGAGI. The CDR3 is CASRKAGQETQYF. The CDR3 DNA reads as TGTGCCAGCAGAAAAGCGGGGCAAGAGACCCAGTACTTC.

There are a few counts of this clone. This rearrangement joins TRBV14 to TRBJ2-5, with a possible D match to TRBD1 (5 bases). V lost 3 bases, J lost 2 bases, and 13 bases lay in between. Looked up from germline, CDR1 is SGHDN and CDR2 is FVKESK. This CDR3 contains 15 residues. CDR3 region: CASSQTDSSQETQYF. The CDR3 DNA reads TGTGCCAGCAGCCAGACCGACAGTTCTCAAGAGACCCAGTACTTC.

The chain couples TRBV2 to TRBJ2-5; 10 nucleotides line up with TRBD2. Trimming at V came to 6 bases and at J to 2 bases, leaving 6 bases not matched to a gene. CDR3 size: 15 residues. CDR1 and CDR2 from the germline V gene are SNHLY and FYNNEI. CDR3 DNA sequence: TGTGCCAGCAGGGATCGGACTAGCGGACAAGAGACCCAGTACTTC. Protein product: CASRDRTSGQETQYF.

This clone came up a few times. The chain has TRBV27 and TRBJ2-7; TRBD1 matches at 7 bases. Trimming took 4 bases from V and 1 from J; bases not matched to a gene: 4. Germline assignment: CDR1 MNHEY and CDR2 SMNVEV (reference sequence). The CDR3 has 14 amino acids. CDR3 DNA: TGTGCCAGCAGTTCGCCGGGACAGTCCTACGAGCAGTACTTC. This encodes CASSSPGQSYEQYF.

This clone was found a few times. The chain uses TRBV10-3 and TRBJ2-3, with a weak D call TRBD2 (6 bases). V dropped 2 bases and J dropped 4 bases, with 7 bases sitting between them. Germline CDR1 and CDR2: ENHRY and SYGVKD. The CDR3 has 13 amino acids. The CDR3 is CAISEREADTQYF. CDR3 DNA: TGTGCCATCAGTGAGAGGGAGGCAGATACGCAGTATTTT.

The sample holds a few counts of this clone. The genes are TRBV5-1 and TRBJ2-5, with D possibly matching TRBD1 (6 bases). The CDR3 sequence is 16 residues long. The germline V gene has CDR1 SGHRS and CDR2 YFSETQ. The germline V and J ends were trimmed by 0 bases and 5 bases, with 17 bases remaining between them. CDR3 DNA sequence: TGCGCCAGCAGCTTGGCCGTTGGACAGTCTTTGGAGACCCAGTACTTC. Translation gives CASSLAVGQSLETQYF.

In this sample, this clone turned up a few times. The chain carries TRBV6-1 and TRBJ2-1; 8 positions match TRBD1. The length of the CDR3 is 14 residues. V trimming: 8 bases; J trimming: 6 bases; junction bases outside the gene matches: 9. Germline V gene data show CDR1 as MNHNS and CDR2 as SASEGT. The CDR3 region is CASQGQGGGNEQFF. CDR3 DNA sequence: TGTGCCAGCCAAGGACAGGGCGGAGGCAATGAGCAGTTCTTC.

V and J are TRBV9 and TRBJ1-2, with TRBD1 matching over 10 bases. Per germline, CDR1 SGDLS and CDR2 YYNGEE. V gave up 3 bases and J gave up 4 bases; unmatched junction bases: 6. The CDR3 loop spans 15 amino acids. The CDR3 DNA sequence: TGTGCCAGCAGCGCACACCGGGACAGGGGCTATGGCTACACCTTC. Translation gives CASSAHRDRGYGYTF.

This clone was seen a handful of times. The V and J genes are TRBV14 and TRBJ1-2; a possible D gene is TRBD1 (6 bases). This CDR3 spans 17 amino acids. V shed 0 bases and J shed 4 bases, with 18 bases lying between them. CDR1 is SGHDN and CDR2 is FVKESK in the germline V gene. This CDR3 reads CASSQDLGTRGGYGYTF. In DNA form, the CDR3 reads TGTGCCAGCAGCCAAGATTTAGGGACCCGAGGGGGCTATGGCTACACCTTC.

This clone was observed a handful of times. CDR3 sequence: CAWSVRFGDTQYF. The CDR3 DNA reads TGTGCCTGGAGTGTAAGGTTCGGGGATACGCAGTATTTT. The J gene is TRBJ2-3, the V gene TRBV30; no definite D call. Germline CDR1 and CDR2: GTSNPN and SVGIG (reference sequence). The CDR3 contains 13 residues. Deletions cut 0 bases from V and 6 bases from J, with 10 bases between.

This chain links TRBV4-2 with TRBJ2-5; TRBD2 matches 13 bases. Trimming removed 4 bases from V and 5 bases from J; junction bases left unmatched: 7. Per germline, CDR1 LGHNA and CDR2 YNFKEQ. The CDR3 has 16 amino acids. Written as DNA, the CDR3 is TGTGCCAGCAGCCTTGGACTAGCGGGGGAGGGGGAGACCCAGTACTTC. This translates into CASSLGLAGEGETQYF.

This clone has only a few counts. Distinct nucleotide sequences in the sample also encode this CDR3. V usage is TRBV6-5 and J usage is TRBJ2-1, with 7 bases that match TRBD1. CDR1 and CDR2 from the germline V gene are MNHEY and SVGAGI. Trimming removed 6 bases from V and 6 bases from J; junction bases left unmatched: 5. This CDR3 has 13 residues. CDR3 in DNA: TGTGCCAGCAGCCTGACAGGGTTCAATGAGCAGTTCTTC. Translated, it gives CASSLTGFNEQFF.